The 15 T cell receptor beta chains below come from one sample, sequenced in a study of T cell clones after liver transplantation. TCRdb's table, derived via immunoSEQ multiplex PCR, lists solely in-frame clones and lacks some. The data contain around 97,000 clones, around 84% of them singletons. Sequenced material: CD4+ T cells from blood, taken approximately 43 months after liver transplant. Receptor source: a human patient who received a liver transplant. Some T cells may be supplied by the graft donor.

V usage is TRBV29-1 and J usage is TRBJ2-1; 11 bases match TRBD2. CDR3 length: 16 residues. Per germline, CDR1 SQVTM and CDR2 ANQGSEA. V shed 6 bases, J shed 4 bases, and the junction held 11 bases outside the gene matches. In DNA, the CDR3 is TGCAGCGTGGAGACGTTAGCGGGAGGGATGTACAATGAGCAGTTCTTC. It specifies CSVETLAGGMYNEQFF.

V and J are TRBV6-1 and TRBJ2-3; D perhaps matches TRBD1 (5 bases). V was pared by 3 bases and J by 4 bases, with 20 bases between. The CDR3 spans 17 residues. CDR1 MNHNS and CDR2 SASEGT come from the germline V gene. The CDR3 DNA sequence: TGTGCCAGCAGTGATCCCCAGGGCAGGTTTTTGTCAGATACGCAGTATTTT. Translated: CASSDPQGRFLSDTQYF.

The chain links TRBV5-1 to TRBJ2-2; a possible D gene is TRBD2 (7 bases). Trimming pared 6 bases from V and 7 bases from J, leaving 19 bases between. The CDR3 sequence is 15 residues long. Germline V CDR1 and CDR2: SGHRS, YFSETQ. The CDR3 DNA sequence: TGCGCCAGCACCTTCGGGGGGCAGGGTCACGGGGAGCTGTTTTTT. Protein: CASTFGGQGHGELFF.

The CDR3, as DNA: TGTGCCAGCAGCCAAGTAAGGGGAGAGGGGGTCGACTATGGCTACACCTTC. This translates into CASSQVRGEGVDYGYTF. The chain carries TRBV4-2 and TRBJ1-2, with TRBD1 as a possible D gene (6 bases). Germline-derived CDR1 and CDR2 are LGHNA and YNFKEQ. Trimming removed 1 base at V and 3 bases at J, with 18 bases between. The CDR3 is made up of 17 amino acids.

This rearrangement joins TRBV2 to TRBJ1-3; no clear D. This CDR3 spans 13 amino acids. Germline V gene sequence: CDR1 SNHLY, CDR2 FYNNEI. The ends were cut back, 9 bases at V and 0 bases at J, with 9 bases in the middle. CDR3 nucleotide sequence: TGTGCCAGTCGACTGGACTCTGGAAACACCATATATTTT. The encoded protein is CASRLDSGNTIYF.

V and J are TRBV27 and TRBJ2-7; D may be TRBD2 (6 bases). The CDR3 consists of 16 residues. Trimming pared 5 bases from V and 3 bases from J, leaving 20 bases between. Germline assignment: CDR1 MNHEY and CDR2 SMNVEV (reference sequence). CDR3 DNA: TGTGCCAGCAGTCCCTCGTTCCGCGGGAAAGGCTACGAGCAGTACTTC. Translated: CASSPSFRGKGYEQYF.

The chain combines TRBV2 with TRBJ1-4; the D gene is possibly TRBD1 (5 bases). Trimming removed 0 bases at V and 7 bases at J, with 12 bases between. Germline CDR1 SNHLY, CDR2 FYNNEI. This CDR3 comprises 15 residues. CDR3 bases: TGTGCCAGCAGTGAAGCGCCAGGGCAGGGTGAAAAACTGTTTTTT. This sequence encodes CASSEAPGQGEKLFF.

The rearrangement links TRBV27 to TRBJ2-2; D unclear. Per germline, CDR1 MNHEY and CDR2 SMNVEV (reference sequence). The V and J ends lost 2 bases and 4 bases respectively, with 5 bases between them. The CDR3 runs 13 residues. For the CDR3, the DNA is TGTGCCAGCAGTTTACGTGTCACCGGGGAGCTGTTTTTT. This sequence encodes CASSLRVTGELFF.

The chain couples TRBV6-6 to TRBJ2-2; D ambiguous. There are 16 residues in the CDR3. With 0 bases removed from V and 2 bases from J, the gap between germline ends came to 10 bases. Germline assignment: CDR1 MNHNY and CDR2 SVGAGI (reference sequence). The CDR3 loop reads CASSYSSRLNTGELFF. CDR3 DNA: TGTGCCAGCAGTTACTCGTCCAGACTCAACACCGGGGAGCTGTTTTTT.

The chain has TRBV4-3 and TRBJ1-5, with TRBD1 identical over 7 bases. Germline lookup yields CDR1 LGHNA and CDR2 YSLEER. Trimming took 4 bases from V and 7 from J; bases not matched to a gene: 10. The CDR3 contains 15 residues. The CDR3 region is CASSRETGMGQPQHF. The CDR3 nucleotides are TGCGCCAGCAGCCGAGAGACAGGGATGGGACAGCCCCAGCATTTT.

The genes are TRBV18 and TRBJ1-1; D is unclear. Trimming left V 5 bases short and J 2 bases short, with 9 bases between. This CDR3 contains 13 residues. Germline V gene sequence: CDR1 KGHSH, CDR2 LQKENI. The CDR3 loop reads CASSTGTNTEAFF. The CDR3 DNA follows: TGTGCCAGCTCAACGGGTACAAACACTGAAGCTTTCTTT.

The chain has TRBV4-1 and TRBJ1-4; TRBD1 matches at 8 bases. The CDR3 has 15 residues. Germline values: CDR1 MGHRA, CDR2 YSYEKL. The J segment lost 0 bases and the V segment lost 3 bases, leaving 0 bases of the junction unmatched. DNA of the CDR3: TGCGCCAGCAGCCAGGGACAGGCAACTAATGAAAAACTGTTTTTT. It codes for CASSQGQATNEKLFF.

V gene TRBV6-1 combines with J gene TRBJ2-3; D call uncertain. The germline V gene encodes CDR1 MNHNS and CDR2 SASEGT. Trimming cost V 4 bases and J 3 bases, with 11 bases left between them. The CDR3 consists of 14 residues. As DNA, the CDR3 is TGTGCCAGCAGTGTTGGTGGCAAGACAGATACGCAGTATTTT. This translates into CASSVGGKTDTQYF.

The V call is TRBV28, the J call TRBJ1-1; possible D gene TRBD1, 6 bases. The CDR3 runs to 12 residues. The V gene lost 6 bases and the J gene lost 8 bases, with 13 bases spanning the gap. Germline CDR1 MDHEN, CDR2 SYDVKM. CDR3 sequence reads: CASRTGPAEAFF. The CDR3 bases are TGTGCCAGCAGGACAGGCCCGGCCGAAGCTTTCTTT.

Only a few counts were recorded for this clone. J is TRBJ2-7 and V is TRBV5-1, with 7 positions matching TRBD1. Germline V gene sequence: CDR1 SGHRS, CDR2 YFSETQ. This CDR3 is built from 16 residues. The trim removed 4 bases at V and 5 bases at J, leaving 15 bases unmatched. The CDR3 bases are TGCGCCAGCAGCGAGCTCCAGGGGGTTGTAGTCAACGAGCAGTACTTC. Translated: CASSELQGVVVNEQYF.